Shown below are 21 T cell receptor beta chains from a single sample sequenced in a study of T cells in Graves' hyperthyroidism and ophthalmopathy. Amplified TCR beta CDR3 regions derived from RNA transcripts. HTBI primers drove first-round RT-PCR of the TCR CDR3. TCRdb itself ran the multiplex PCR reads through MiXCR, one entry per CDR3 protein. The sample holds some 700,000 distinct CDR3 sequences, approximately 15% seen once. The sequenced sample consisted of blood. The receptors here all came from a man over 45 with Graves' hyperthyroidism.

The chain is built from TRBV2 and TRBJ2-7; maybe TRBD1 (6 bases). This CDR3 region has 15 residues. In germline, CDR1 is SNHLY, CDR2 FYNNEI. With 1 base removed from V and 0 bases from J, the gap between germline ends came to 10 bases. The CDR3 DNA sequence: TGTGCCAGCAGTGAAGAGACAGGAAGCTCCTACGAGCAGTACTTC. Residues: CASSEETGSSYEQYF.

This clonotype was seen at least ten times. The chain has TRBV28 and TRBJ2-5; D is ambiguous. The germline V gene has CDR1 MDHEN and CDR2 SYDVKM. V was cut by 3 bases and J by 5 bases, with 16 bases left in between. The CDR3 has 15 amino acids. The CDR3 DNA reads TGTGCCAGCAGTTTGTTACACTCTTTTGGGGAGACCCAGTACTTC. Residues: CASSLLHSFGETQYF.

This clonotype was counted a few times. This chain uses TRBV7-2 with TRBJ2-3, with D unresolved. Germline loops: CDR1 SGHTA, CDR2 FQGNSA. V lost 5 bases to trimming and J lost 4 bases, with 19 bases between them. CDR3 length equals 16 residues. CDR3 in amino acids: CASSNLRTSVADTQYF. Here the CDR3 DNA reads TGTGCCAGCAGCAACTTACGGACCTCAGTGGCAGATACGCAGTATTTT.

Many counts were recorded for this clonotype. V and J are TRBV30 and TRBJ2-7; D uncertain. The CDR3 runs to 12 residues. Germline V gene sequence: CDR1 GTSNPN, CDR2 SVGIG (reference sequence). Trimming cost V 3 bases and J 0 bases, with 6 bases left between them. The CDR3 DNA reads TGTGCCTGGAGCCGGAGCTCCTACGAGCAGTACTTC. It translates to CAWSRSSYEQYF.

The V and J genes are TRBV7-9 and TRBJ2-7, with 9 bases aligning to TRBD1. The CDR3 contains 15 residues. Germline CDR1 and CDR2: SEHNR and FQNEAQ (reference sequence). V was clipped by 5 bases and J by 5 bases; unmatched bases: 10. For the CDR3, the DNA is TGTGCCAGCAGCCGACAACCGGGACAGGGAAACGAGCAGTACTTC. Protein product: CASSRQPGQGNEQYF.

This chain connects TRBV28 to TRBJ2-1, with D unresolved. Germline CDR1 MDHEN, CDR2 SYDVKM. V dropped 4 bases and J dropped 7 bases, with 8 bases sitting between them. CDR3 length: 12 amino acids. The CDR3 nucleotides read TGTGCCAGCAGTTCTAGTTCGAATGAGCAGTTCTTC. This gives the protein CASSSSSNEQFF.

On this clonotype: This may stem from a read error, because a much larger clone lies one nucleotide away. This chain links TRBV6-5 with TRBJ2-7; 9 bases align to TRBD2. CDR3 length equals 15 residues. Unmatched junction bases numbered 4, after V lost 2 bases and J lost 2 bases. Germline V gene lookup returns CDR1 MNHEY and CDR2 SVGAGI. CDR3 in amino acids: CASSYRTSEAYEQYF. CDR3 nucleotides: TGTGCCAGCAGTTACCGGACTAGCGAGGCCTACGAGCAGTACTTC.

This clonotype was counted many times. This sequence joins TRBV6-1 and TRBJ2-7; D is unclear. This CDR3 is 12 amino acids long. V was clipped by 4 bases and J by 4 bases, with 8 bases between them. Germline V lookup: CDR1 MNHNS, CDR2 SASEGT. CDR3 in amino acids: CASSVMGYEQYF. CDR3 DNA: TGTGCCAGCAGTGTTATGGGGTACGAGCAGTACTTC.

This clonotype was seen repeatedly, ten times or more. The DNA of the CDR3 is TGCAGTGCTAGGAACCCGGGACACTTACTCTACGAGCAGTACTTC. Amino acid sequence: CSARNPGHLLYEQYF. The chain links TRBV20-1 to TRBJ2-7, with a weak D call TRBD1 (6 bases). V was trimmed by 3 bases and J by 3 bases, leaving 18 bases between them. This CDR3 region has 15 residues. The germline gives CDR1 DFQATT, CDR2 SNEGSKA (reference sequence).

J is TRBJ1-5 and V is TRBV30, with a tentative D call TRBD1 (6 bases). The CDR3 runs to 19 residues. CDR1 and CDR2 (germline): GTSNPN, SVGIG (reference sequence). V lost 2 bases to trimming and J lost 0 bases, with 23 bases between them. CDR3 coding DNA: TGTGCCTGGAGTCCTATGACAGGTAGCGGAGGGGATAGCAATCAGCCCCAGCATTTT. Protein product: CAWSPMTGSGGDSNQPQHF.

This clonotype was detected ten times or more. V is TRBV28 and J is TRBJ2-5, with a possible D match to TRBD2 (5 bases). The CDR3 consists of 15 residues. With 6 bases removed from V and 6 bases from J, the gap between germline ends came to 20 bases. CDR1 and CDR2 (germline): MDHEN, SYDVKM. The CDR3 loop reads CASSPLDGGYKTQYF. The CDR3 DNA follows: TGTGCCAGCAGCCCCCTCGATGGAGGATACAAGACCCAGTACTTC.

The table lists this clonotype with many counts. The J gene is TRBJ2-7, the V gene TRBV7-2; 7 bases are shared with TRBD1. Trimming took 5 bases from V and 0 from J; bases not matched to a gene: 7. Germline assignment: CDR1 SGHTA and CDR2 FQGNSA. This CDR3 region has 15 residues. The CDR3 DNA reads TGTGCCAGCAGCCTAGTGGGACAGAGCTCCTACGAGCAGTACTTC. Its translation: CASSLVGQSSYEQYF.

V usage is TRBV7-9 and J usage is TRBJ1-1; 9 nucleotides agree with TRBD1. The CDR3 has 14 residues. Germline lookup yields CDR1 SEHNR and CDR2 FQNEAQ (reference sequence). Trimming removed 5 bases from V and 6 bases from J; junction bases left unmatched: 7. In DNA, the CDR3 is TGTGCCAGCAGCCTGGGACAGGGTCCCGCTGAAGCTTTCTTT. It is translated as CASSLGQGPAEAFF.

This clonotype was counted ten times or more. J is TRBJ1-1 and V is TRBV12-3 or TRBV12-4; D is uncertain. The CDR3 covers 13 residues. The V end was cut by 5 bases, the J end by 2 bases, with 9 bases between. The CDR3, as DNA: TGTGCCAGCAGTATCCCGGATAACACTGAAGCTTTCTTT. Amino acid sequence: CASSIPDNTEAFF.

The chain combines TRBV27 with TRBJ2-7; D may be TRBD1 or TRBD2 (5 bases each). V lost 6 bases and J lost 2, with 11 bases in between. CDR1 MNHEY and CDR2 SMNVEV come from the germline V gene (reference sequence). This CDR3 is 13 amino acids long. The CDR3 DNA sequence: TGTGCCAGCAGCCACCGGGGCCCCTACGAGCAGTACTTC. Its translation: CASSHRGPYEQYF.

The rearrangement uses TRBV6-1 and TRBJ2-4; TRBD2 agrees at 8 bases. This CDR3 is built from 14 residues. CDR1 MNHNS and CDR2 SASEGT come from the germline V gene. V shed 1 base, J shed 6 bases, and the junction held 2 bases outside the gene matches. The CDR3 sequence: CASSEVAGLNIQYF. The CDR3 DNA reads TGTGCCAGCAGTGAAGTAGCGGGGCTAAACATTCAGTACTTC.

This clonotype has at least ten counts. The CDR3 DNA follows: TGTGCCAGCAGAGACGGACCCTACGAGCAGTACTTC. Translating it yields CASRDGPYEQYF. The genes are TRBV2 and TRBJ2-7; D gene ambiguous. The CDR3 runs to 12 residues. V lost 6 bases and J lost 2, with 8 bases in between. Germline CDR1 reads SNHLY; CDR2 reads FYNNEI.

This clonotype was counted at least ten times. The rearrangement joins TRBV30 to TRBJ2-7, with 8 nucleotides matching TRBD1. This CDR3 is built from 16 residues. CDR1 and CDR2 from the germline V gene are GTSNPN and SVGIG (reference sequence). V trimming: 1 base; J trimming: 1 base; junction bases outside the gene matches: 9. CDR3 sequence reads: CAWSATRTGMSYEQYF. CDR3 DNA sequence: TGTGCCTGGAGTGCCACGAGGACAGGGATGTCCTACGAGCAGTACTTC.

The table lists this clonotype with a few counts. A much larger clone lies a single base off, so this may be a read error. This sequence joins TRBV6-1 and TRBJ2-3, with D perhaps TRBD1 (5 bases). The DNA end is a closer match to TRBJ1-5, so the J assignment may be wrong. The germline V gene encodes CDR1 MNHNS and CDR2 SASEGT. The CDR3 is 16 amino acids. The CDR3 sequence is CASRSGALGNTDTQHF. As DNA, the CDR3 is TGTGCCAGCAGATCCGGGGCCCTTGGGAACACAGATACGCAGCATTTT.

The CDR3 DNA sequence: TGTGCCAGCAGCTTGGCGGTAGGGCCAGATACGCAGTATTTT. It specifies CASSLAVGPDTQYF. This chain connects TRBV7-2 to TRBJ2-3; no firm D call. CDR3 size: 14 residues. With 3 bases removed from V and 4 bases from J, the gap between germline ends came to 11 bases. CDR1 is SGHTA, CDR2 FQGNSA, per germline.

In this sample, this clonotype turned up a few times. The chain is built from TRBV3-1 and TRBJ2-2; 8 nucleotides align to TRBD1. Trimming at V came to 0 bases and at J to 7 bases, leaving 7 bases not matched to a gene. CDR3 length: 16 amino acids. Germline CDR1 reads LGHDT; CDR2 reads YNNKEL (reference sequence). The CDR3 sequence: CASSQDARGPGGELFF. CDR3 coding DNA: TGTGCCAGCAGCCAAGATGCCAGGGGGCCGGGCGGGGAGCTGTTTTTT.